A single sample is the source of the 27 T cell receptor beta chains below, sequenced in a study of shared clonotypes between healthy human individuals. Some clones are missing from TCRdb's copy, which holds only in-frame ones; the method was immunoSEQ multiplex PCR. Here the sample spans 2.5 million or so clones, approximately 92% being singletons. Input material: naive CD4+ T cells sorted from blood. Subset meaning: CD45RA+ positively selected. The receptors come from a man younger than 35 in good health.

CDR3 region: CGVAENTGELFF. The CDR3 DNA follows: TGTGGAGTAGCGGAGAACACCGGGGAGCTGTTTTTT. The genes are TRBV30 and TRBJ2-2; D is perhaps TRBD2 (6 bases). Germline V gene sequence: CDR1 GTSNPN, CDR2 SVGIG (reference sequence). The CDR3 extends over 12 amino acids.

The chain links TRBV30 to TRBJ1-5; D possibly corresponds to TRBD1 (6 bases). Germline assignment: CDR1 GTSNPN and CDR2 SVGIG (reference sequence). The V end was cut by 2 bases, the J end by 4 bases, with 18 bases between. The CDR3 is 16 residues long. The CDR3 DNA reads TGTGCCTGGAGTCGGCGGGGCCCAGGGGAGAATCAGCCCCAGCATTTT. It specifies CAWSRRGPGENQPQHF.

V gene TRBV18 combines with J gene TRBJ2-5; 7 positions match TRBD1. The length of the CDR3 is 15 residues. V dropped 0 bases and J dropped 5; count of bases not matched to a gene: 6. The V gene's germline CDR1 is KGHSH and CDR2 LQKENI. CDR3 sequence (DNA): TGTGCCAGCTCACCACCGGGACAGAGGGGGGAGACCCAGTACTTC. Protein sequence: CASSPPGQRGETQYF. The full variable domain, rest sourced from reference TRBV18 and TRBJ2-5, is NAGVMQNPRHLVRRRGQEARLRCSPMKGHSHVYWYRQLPEEGLKFMVYLQKENIIDESGMPKERFSAEFPKEGPSILRIQQVVRGDSAAYFCASSPPGQRGETQYFGPGTRLLVL.

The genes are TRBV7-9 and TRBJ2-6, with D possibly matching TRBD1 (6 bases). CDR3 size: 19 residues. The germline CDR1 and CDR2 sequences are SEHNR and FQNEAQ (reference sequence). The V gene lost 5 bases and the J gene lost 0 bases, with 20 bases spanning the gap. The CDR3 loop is CASSALQGAMSSGANVLTF. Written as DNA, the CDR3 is TGTGCCAGCAGCGCCTTACAGGGAGCGATGAGCTCTGGGGCCAACGTCCTGACTTTC.

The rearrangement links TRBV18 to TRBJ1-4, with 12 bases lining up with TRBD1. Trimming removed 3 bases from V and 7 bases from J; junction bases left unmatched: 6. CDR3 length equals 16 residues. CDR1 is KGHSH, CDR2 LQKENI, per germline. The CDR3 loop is CASSPPPGQGAEKLFF. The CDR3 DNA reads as TGTGCCAGCTCACCTCCCCCGGGACAGGGGGCTGAAAAACTGTTTTTT.

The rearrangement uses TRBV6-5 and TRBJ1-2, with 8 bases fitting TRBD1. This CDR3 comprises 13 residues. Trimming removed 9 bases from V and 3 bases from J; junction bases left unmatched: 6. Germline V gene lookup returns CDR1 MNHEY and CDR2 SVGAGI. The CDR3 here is CASTDRDHYGYTF. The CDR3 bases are TGTGCCAGTACGGACAGGGACCACTATGGCTACACCTTC.

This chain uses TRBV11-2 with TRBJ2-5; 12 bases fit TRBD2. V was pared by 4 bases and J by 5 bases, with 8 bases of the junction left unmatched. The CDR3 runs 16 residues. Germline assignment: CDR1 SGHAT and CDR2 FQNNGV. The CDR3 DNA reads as TGTGCCAGCAGCTGGCGACTAGCGGGAGATGGTGAGACCCAGTACTTC. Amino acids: CASSWRLAGDGETQYF.

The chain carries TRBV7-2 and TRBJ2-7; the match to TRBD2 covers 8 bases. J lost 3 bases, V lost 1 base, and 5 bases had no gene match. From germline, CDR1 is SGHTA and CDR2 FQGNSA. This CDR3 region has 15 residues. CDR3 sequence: CASSLEASGFYEQYF. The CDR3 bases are TGTGCCAGCAGCTTAGAGGCTAGCGGGTTCTACGAGCAGTACTTC.

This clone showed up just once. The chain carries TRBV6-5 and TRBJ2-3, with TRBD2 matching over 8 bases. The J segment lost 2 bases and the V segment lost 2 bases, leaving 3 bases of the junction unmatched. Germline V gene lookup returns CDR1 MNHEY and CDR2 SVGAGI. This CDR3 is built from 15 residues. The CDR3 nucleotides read TGTGCCAGCAGTTACGCCGGACTAGCCACAGATACGCAGTATTTT. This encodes CASSYAGLATDTQYF.

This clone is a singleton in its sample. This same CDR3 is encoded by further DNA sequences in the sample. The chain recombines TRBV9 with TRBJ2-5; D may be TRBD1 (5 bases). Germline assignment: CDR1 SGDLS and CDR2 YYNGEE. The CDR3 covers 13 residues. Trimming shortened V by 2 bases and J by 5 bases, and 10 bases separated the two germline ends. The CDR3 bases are TGTGCCAGCAGCGTTTCAGGGTCCGAGACCCAGTACTTC. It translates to CASSVSGSETQYF.

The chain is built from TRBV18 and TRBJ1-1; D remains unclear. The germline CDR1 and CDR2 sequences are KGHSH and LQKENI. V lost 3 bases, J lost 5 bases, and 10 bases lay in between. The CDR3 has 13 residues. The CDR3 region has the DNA TGTGCCAGCTCACCGCCCGGGATGACTGAAGCTTTCTTT. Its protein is CASSPPGMTEAFF.

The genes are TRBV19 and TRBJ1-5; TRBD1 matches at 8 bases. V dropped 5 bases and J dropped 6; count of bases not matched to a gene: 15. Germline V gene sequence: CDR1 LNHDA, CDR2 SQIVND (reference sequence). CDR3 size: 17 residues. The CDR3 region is CASSPQAGGVLAQPQHF. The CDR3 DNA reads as TGTGCCAGTAGTCCCCAGGCAGGGGGCGTCTTGGCTCAGCCCCAGCATTTT.

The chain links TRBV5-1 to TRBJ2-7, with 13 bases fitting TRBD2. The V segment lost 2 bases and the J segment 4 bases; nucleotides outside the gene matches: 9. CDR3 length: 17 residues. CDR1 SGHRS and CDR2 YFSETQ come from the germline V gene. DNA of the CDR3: TGCGCCAGCAGCTTCGGCAGGGGGACTAGCGGGAAATACGAGCAGTACTTC. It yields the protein CASSFGRGTSGKYEQYF. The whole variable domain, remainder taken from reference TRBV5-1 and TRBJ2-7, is KAGVTQTPRYLIKTRGQQVTLSCSPISGHRSVSWYQQTPGQGLQFLFEYFSETQRNKGNFPGRFSGRQFSNSRSEMNVSTLELGDSALYLCASSFGRGTSGKYEQYFGPGTRLTVT.

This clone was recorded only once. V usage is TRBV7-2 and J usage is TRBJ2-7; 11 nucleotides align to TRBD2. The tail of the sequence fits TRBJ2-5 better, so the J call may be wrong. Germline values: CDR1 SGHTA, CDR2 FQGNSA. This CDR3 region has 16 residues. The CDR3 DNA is TGTGCCAGCAGCTTAGACCCAGGGCTAGCGGGGGGGACCCAGTACTTC. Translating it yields CASSLDPGLAGGTQYF.

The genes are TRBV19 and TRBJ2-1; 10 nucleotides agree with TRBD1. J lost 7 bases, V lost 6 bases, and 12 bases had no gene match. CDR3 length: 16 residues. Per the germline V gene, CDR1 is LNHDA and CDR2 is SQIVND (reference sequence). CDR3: CASSSRQGARPNEQFF. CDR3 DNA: TGTGCCAGTAGCAGCCGACAGGGGGCTCGGCCTAATGAGCAGTTCTTC.

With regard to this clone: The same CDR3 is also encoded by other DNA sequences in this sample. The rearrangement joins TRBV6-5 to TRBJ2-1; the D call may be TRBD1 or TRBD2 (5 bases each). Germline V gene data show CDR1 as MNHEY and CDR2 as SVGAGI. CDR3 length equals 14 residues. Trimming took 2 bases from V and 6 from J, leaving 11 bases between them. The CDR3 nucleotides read TGTGCCAGCAGTTACGGGGGACGGAGCAATGAGCAGTTCTTC. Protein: CASSYGGRSNEQFF.

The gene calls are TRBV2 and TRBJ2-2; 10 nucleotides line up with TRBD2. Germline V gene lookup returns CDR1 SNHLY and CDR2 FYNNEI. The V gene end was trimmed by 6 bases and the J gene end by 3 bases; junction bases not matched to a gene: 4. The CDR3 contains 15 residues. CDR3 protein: CASRILAGYTGELFF. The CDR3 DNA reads TGTGCCAGCAGGATACTAGCGGGATACACCGGGGAGCTGTTTTTT.

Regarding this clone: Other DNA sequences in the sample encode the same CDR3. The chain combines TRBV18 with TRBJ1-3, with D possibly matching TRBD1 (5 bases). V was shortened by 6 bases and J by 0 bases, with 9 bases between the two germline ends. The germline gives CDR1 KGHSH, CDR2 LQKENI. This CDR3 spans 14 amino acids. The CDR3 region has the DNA TGTGCCAGCTCGCTGACAGACTCTGGAAACACCATATATTTT. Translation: CASSLTDSGNTIYF.

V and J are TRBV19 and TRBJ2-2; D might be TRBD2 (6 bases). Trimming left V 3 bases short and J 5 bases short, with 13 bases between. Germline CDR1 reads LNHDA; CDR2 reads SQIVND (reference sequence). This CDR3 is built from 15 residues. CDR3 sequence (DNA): TGTGCCAGTAGTATTCAGGGACTCAGAACCGGGGAGCTGTTTTTT. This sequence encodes CASSIQGLRTGELFF.

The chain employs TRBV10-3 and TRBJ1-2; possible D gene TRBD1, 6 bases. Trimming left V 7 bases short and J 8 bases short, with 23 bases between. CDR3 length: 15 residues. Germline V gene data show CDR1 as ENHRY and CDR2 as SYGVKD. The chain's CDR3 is CAINVVGGAVGGYTF. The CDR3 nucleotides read TGTGCCATCAACGTTGTGGGGGGCGCAGTGGGCGGCTACACCTTC.

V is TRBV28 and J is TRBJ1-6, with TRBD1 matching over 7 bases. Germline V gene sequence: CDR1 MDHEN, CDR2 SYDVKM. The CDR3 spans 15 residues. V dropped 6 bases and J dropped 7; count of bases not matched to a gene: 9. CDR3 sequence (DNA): TGTGCCAGCAGAAAAAGGGACAGAAAGAATTCACCCCTCCACTTT. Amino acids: CASRKRDRKNSPLHF.

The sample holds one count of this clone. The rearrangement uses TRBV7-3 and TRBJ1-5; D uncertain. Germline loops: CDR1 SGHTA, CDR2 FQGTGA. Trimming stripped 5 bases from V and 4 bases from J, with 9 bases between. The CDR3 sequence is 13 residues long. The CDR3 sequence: CASSEDGNQPQHF. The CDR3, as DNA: TGTGCCAGCAGCGAGGACGGAAATCAGCCCCAGCATTTT.

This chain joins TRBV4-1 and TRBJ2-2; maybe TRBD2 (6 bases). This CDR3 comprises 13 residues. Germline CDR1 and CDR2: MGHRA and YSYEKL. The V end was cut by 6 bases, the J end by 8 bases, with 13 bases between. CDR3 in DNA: TGCGCCAGCAGGGGGAGCGGGTCTGGGGAGCTGTTTTTT. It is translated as CASRGSGSGELFF.

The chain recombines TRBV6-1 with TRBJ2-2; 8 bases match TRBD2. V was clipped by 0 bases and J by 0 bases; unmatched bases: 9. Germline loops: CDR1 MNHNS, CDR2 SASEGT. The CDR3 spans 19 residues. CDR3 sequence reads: CASSEAVRTSRTNTGELFF. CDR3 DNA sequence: TGTGCCAGCAGTGAAGCGGTTAGGACTAGCAGGACGAACACCGGGGAGCTGTTTTTT.

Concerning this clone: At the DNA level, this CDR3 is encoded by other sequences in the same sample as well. The CDR3 loop is CASSYLGPNTEAFF. DNA of the CDR3: TGTGCCAGCAGTTATTTGGGGCCGAACACTGAAGCTTTCTTT. The J gene is TRBJ1-1, the V gene TRBV6-5, with D perhaps matching TRBD1 (5 bases). The germline V gene has CDR1 MNHEY and CDR2 SVGAGI. The CDR3 spans 14 residues. Trimming shortened V by 3 bases and J by 1 base, and 9 bases separated the two germline ends.

The CDR3, as DNA: TGCGCCAGCAGCTTGGAACGCTCCTACGAGCAGTACTTC. This translates into CASSLERSYEQYF. The chain links TRBV5-1 to TRBJ2-5; D call uncertain. The J call may be wrong; the DNA end is better matched by TRBJ2-7. CDR1 and CDR2 (germline): SGHRS, YFSETQ. The CDR3 runs to 13 residues.

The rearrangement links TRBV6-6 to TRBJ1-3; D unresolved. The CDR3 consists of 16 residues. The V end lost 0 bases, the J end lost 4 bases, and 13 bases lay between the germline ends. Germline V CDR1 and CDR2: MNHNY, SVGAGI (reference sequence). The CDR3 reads CASSYSFRERGNTIYF. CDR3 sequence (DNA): TGTGCCAGCAGTTACTCTTTTCGGGAACGGGGAAACACCATATATTTT.